These 8 T cell receptor beta chains were sequenced from one sample in a study of T and B cells in COVID-19 patients (dated by TCRdb to the early 2020s). The sequencing machine was an Illumina MiSeq. TRB rearrangements were amplified by multiplex PCR with BIOMED2 TRB-A/B primer pools. The raw public reads went through TCRdb reprocessing: fastp at Q25, MiXCR clone calling, in-frame beta chains kept. Here each entry gathers all rows of one CDR3 protein and keeps the most common genes and DNA. Present in this sample are tens of thousands of distinct CDR3 sequences, about 30% of which were seen just once. The ten largest clones represent approximately 1.7% of the sample. Genomic DNA extracted from blood, in amounts of about 240-550 ng, served as the starting material for amplifying TRB repertoires. Specimen: blood. Receptors originate from a human donor who had recovered from COVID-19.

This clonotype showed up just a few times. The chain employs TRBV6-5 and TRBJ2-4; D is undetermined. Germline CDR1 reads MNHEY; CDR2 reads SVGAGI. Trimming removed 0 bases at V and 0 bases at J, with 9 bases between. CDR3 length: 16 residues. DNA of the CDR3: TGTGCCAGCAGTTACTCTACTAAGGGAGCCAAAAACATTCAGTACTTC. Its translation: CASSYSTKGAKNIQYF.

The chain links TRBV4-1 to TRBJ1-6; D remains unclear. CDR1 MGHRA and CDR2 YSYEKL come from the germline V gene. Trimming left V 0 bases short and J 9 bases short, with 12 bases between. The length of the CDR3 is 15 residues. CDR3 coding DNA: TGCGCCAGCAGCCAAGAGGGATTTACTAGTTCACCCCTCCACTTT. It is translated as CASSQEGFTSSPLHF.

The chain links TRBV19 to TRBJ2-7; unclear D gene. Looked up from germline, CDR1 is LNHDA and CDR2 is SQIVND (reference sequence). The CDR3 contains 15 residues. V was cut by 1 base and J by 0 bases, with 10 bases left in between. The CDR3 nucleotides read TGTGCCAGTAGTATAGCCTTCAGGTACTCCTACGAGCAGTACTTC. Its translation is CASSIAFRYSYEQYF.

This clonotype was seen ten or more times. The genes are TRBV19 and TRBJ2-5, with 8 bases fitting TRBD1. V was pared by 5 bases and J by 4 bases, with 3 bases of the junction left unmatched. Per the germline V gene, CDR1 is LNHDA and CDR2 is SQIVND (reference sequence). This CDR3 region has 13 residues. The CDR3 DNA reads TGTGCCAGTAGTCGACAGGGGAGAGAGACCCAGTACTTC. Protein product: CASSRQGRETQYF. The whole variable domain, filled in from reference TRBV19 and TRBJ2-5, reads DGGITQSPKYLFRKEGQNVTLSCEQNLNHDAMYWYRQDPGQGLRLIYYSQIVNDFQKGDIAEGYSVSREKKESFPLTVTSAQKNPTAFYLCASSRQGRETQYFGPGTRLLVL.

This clonotype was seen a few times. J is TRBJ1-3 and V is TRBV6-5; tentative D call: TRBD1 (5 bases). V was cut by 2 bases and J by 2 bases, with 7 bases left in between. The CDR3 has 14 amino acids. Germline V gene data show CDR1 as MNHEY and CDR2 as SVGAGI. The CDR3 reads CASSYQGPGNTIYF. The DNA for the CDR3 is TGTGCCAGCAGTTACCAGGGTCCTGGAAACACCATATATTTT.

The genes are TRBV4-2 and TRBJ1-2; tentatively, D is TRBD1 (5 bases). V was trimmed by 10 bases and J by 8 bases, leaving 20 bases between them. CDR1 LGHNA and CDR2 YNFKEQ come from the germline V gene. This CDR3 is 13 amino acids long. CDR3 residues: CAIQGVEGGGYTF. CDR3 coding DNA: TGTGCCATCCAAGGGGTGGAGGGCGGGGGCTACACCTTC.

The genes are TRBV6-6 and TRBJ2-7, with D hard to call. Trimming pared 2 bases from V and 4 bases from J, leaving 18 bases between. CDR3 size: 16 residues. Germline assignment: CDR1 MNHNY and CDR2 SVGAGI (reference sequence). In nucleotides, the CDR3 is TGTGCCAGCAGTTACCCTTCGGCACCCATAGTATACGAGCAGTACTTC. Translation: CASSYPSAPIVYEQYF.

The V gene is TRBV19, the J gene TRBJ2-2; TRBD2 is a possible D gene (5 bases). Germline V gene lookup returns CDR1 LNHDA and CDR2 SQIVND (reference sequence). The V and J ends lost 7 bases and 8 bases respectively, with 8 bases between them. This CDR3 comprises 11 residues. The CDR3 region has the DNA TGTGCCAGTACCCCGGGGGGGGAGCTGTTTTTT. It is translated as CASTPGGELFF.